Included here is one T cell receptor (beta chain) sequence, with context. The treatment was: about 20 received Ad26.COV2.S at low or high dose, single or two shots; 5 received placebo; per-sample allocation not given. Repertoires come from day 63 after the first vaccine or placebo injection. The sample comes from a study of Ad26.COV2.S vaccination and SARS-CoV-2 variants. Profiling relied on immunoSEQ multiplex PCR, and the TCRdb table lists in-frame clones only, not all of them. The sample records about 350,000 clones, roughly nine tenths being singletons. Per the germline V gene, CDR1 is KGHSH and CDR2 is LQKENI. The CDR3 totals 17 residues. The V end was cut by 5 bases, the J end by 0 bases, with 16 bases between.

The V gene is TRBV18, the J gene TRBJ2-2, with a weak D call TRBD2 (5 bases). This sequence was found in a person aged 18-60 years who received the Ad26.COV2.S COVID-19 vaccine or a placebo. The input for sequencing was peripheral blood, taken in a trial of Ad26.COV2.S vaccine versus placebo. The CDR3 sequence is CASSALKVGANTGELFF. As DNA, the CDR3 is TGTGCCAGCTCAGCACTCAAGGTGGGAGCGAACACCGGGGAGCTGTTTTTT.